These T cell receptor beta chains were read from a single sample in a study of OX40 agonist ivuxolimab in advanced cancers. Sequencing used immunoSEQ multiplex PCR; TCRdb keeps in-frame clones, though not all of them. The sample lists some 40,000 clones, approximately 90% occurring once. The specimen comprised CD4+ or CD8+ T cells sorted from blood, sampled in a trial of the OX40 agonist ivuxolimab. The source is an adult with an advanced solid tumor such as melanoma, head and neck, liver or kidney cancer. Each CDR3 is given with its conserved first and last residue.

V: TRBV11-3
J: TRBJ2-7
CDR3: CASSFYGAYEQYF

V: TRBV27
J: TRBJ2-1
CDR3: CASTQGGSYNEQFF

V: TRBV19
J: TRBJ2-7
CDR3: CASGSGIAYEQYF

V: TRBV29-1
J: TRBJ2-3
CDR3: CSVQRGTDTQYF

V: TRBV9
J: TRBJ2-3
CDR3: CASSGSGLSLADTQYF

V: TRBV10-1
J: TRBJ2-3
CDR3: CASAPGWGRGADTQYF

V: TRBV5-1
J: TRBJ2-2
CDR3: CASRGYTGELFF

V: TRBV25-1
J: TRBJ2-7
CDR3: CASSTSALRYEQYF

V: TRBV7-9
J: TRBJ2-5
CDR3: CASSFVGQVETQYF

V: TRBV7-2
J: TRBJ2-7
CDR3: CASSFRATYYEQYF

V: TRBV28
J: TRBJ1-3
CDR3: CASSPLRKGLGNTIYF

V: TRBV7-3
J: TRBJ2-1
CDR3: CASSPGLEDYNEQFF

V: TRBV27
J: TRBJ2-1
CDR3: CASSLIHSSYNEQFF

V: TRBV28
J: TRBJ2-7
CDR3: CASSYRGGPHEQYF

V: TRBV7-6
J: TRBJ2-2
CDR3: CASSWTGDTGELFF

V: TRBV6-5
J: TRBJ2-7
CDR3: CASSGGLATFGEQYF

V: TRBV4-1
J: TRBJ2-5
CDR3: CASSPLGPAKTQYF

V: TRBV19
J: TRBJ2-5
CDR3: CAITIAGVPETQYF

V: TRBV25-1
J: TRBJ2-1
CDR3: CASSGDRGPNEQFF

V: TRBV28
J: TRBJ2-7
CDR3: CASREIAGAPYEQYF

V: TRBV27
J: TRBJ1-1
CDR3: CASSFSGQFVQGAFF

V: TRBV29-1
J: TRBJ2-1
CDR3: CSVWRDNEQFF

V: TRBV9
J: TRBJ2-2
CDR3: CASSVGGGTGELFF

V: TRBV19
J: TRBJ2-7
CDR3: CASSASTGNEQYF

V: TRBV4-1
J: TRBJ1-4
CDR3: CASSHSAGANEKLFF

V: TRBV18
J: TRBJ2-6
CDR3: CASSPQGEAARYPFDSGANVLTF

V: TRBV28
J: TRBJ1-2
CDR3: CASSLRSYVGQASGYTF

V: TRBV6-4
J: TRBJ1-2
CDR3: CASSGTGQGGLSYGYTF

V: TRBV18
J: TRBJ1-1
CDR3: CASSLSAMNTEAFF

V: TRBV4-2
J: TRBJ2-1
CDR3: CASSQPESVAGAYNEQFF

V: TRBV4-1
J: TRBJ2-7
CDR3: CASSQQGGSSYEQYF

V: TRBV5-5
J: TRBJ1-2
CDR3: CASSLIQQSYGYTF

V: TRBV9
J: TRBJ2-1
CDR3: CASSVGGLGGYNEQFF

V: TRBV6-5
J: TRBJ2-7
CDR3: CASSVAGSSYEQYF

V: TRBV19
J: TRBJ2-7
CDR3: CASSPGQGGYEQYF

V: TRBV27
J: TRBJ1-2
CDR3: CASSLTPNYGYTF

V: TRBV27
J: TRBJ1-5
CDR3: CASSLSGSFGQPQHF

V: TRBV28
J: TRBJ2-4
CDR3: CASSLGSGNIQYF

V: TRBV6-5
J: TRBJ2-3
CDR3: CASSRHSTDTQYF

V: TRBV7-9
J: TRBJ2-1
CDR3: CASSYGLAPYNEQFF

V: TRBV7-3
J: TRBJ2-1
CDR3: CASSEGGSHNEQFF

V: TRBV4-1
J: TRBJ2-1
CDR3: CASSQDSPPYNEQFF

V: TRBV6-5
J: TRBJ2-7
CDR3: CASSYRGVGYEQYF

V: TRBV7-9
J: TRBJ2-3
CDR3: CASSQVGPGRTDTQYF

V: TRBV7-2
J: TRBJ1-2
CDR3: CASSLNYGYTF

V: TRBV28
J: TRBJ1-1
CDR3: CASRRTENTEAFF

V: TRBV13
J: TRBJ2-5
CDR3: CASSFDRQETQYF

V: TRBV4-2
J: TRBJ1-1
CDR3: CASSQDYQMNTEAFF

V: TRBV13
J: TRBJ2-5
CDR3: CASTLRVGQETQYF

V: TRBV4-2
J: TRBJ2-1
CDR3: CASSQDQGLAGKNEQFF

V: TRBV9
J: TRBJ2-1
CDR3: CASSPSGSLFDEQFF

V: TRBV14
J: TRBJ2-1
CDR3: CASSPGVEQFF

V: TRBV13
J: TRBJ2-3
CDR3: CASYRTGGSTDTQYF

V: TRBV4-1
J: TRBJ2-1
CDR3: CASSPKGGEVADEQFF

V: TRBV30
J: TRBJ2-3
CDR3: CAWSTDTQYF

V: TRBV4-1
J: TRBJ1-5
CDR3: CASSQTGAYSNQPQHF

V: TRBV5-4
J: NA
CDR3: CASSLGQGSYEQYF

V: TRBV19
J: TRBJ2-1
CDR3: CASSGEAQGIEQFF

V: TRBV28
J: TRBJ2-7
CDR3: CASRSRGTGVYEQYF

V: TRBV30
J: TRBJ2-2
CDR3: CAWKTSGLGGTGELFF